The 28 T cell receptor beta chains reported below all come from one sample, sequenced in a study of T cell responses to AZD1222 COVID-19 vaccine. Generated by immunoSEQ multiplex PCR, the TCRdb table keeps only in-frame clones and is missing some. The sample includes about 200,000 clones, about 94% of them seen just once. Sequencing used peripheral blood, obtained 28 days after the second AZD1222 dose. All receptors derive from an adult who received the AZD1222 COVID-19 vaccine.

The chain has TRBV6-5 and TRBJ1-6; D gene ambiguous. This CDR3 has 13 residues. The germline V gene encodes CDR1 MNHEY and CDR2 SVGAGI. Trimming pared 6 bases from V and 8 bases from J, leaving 11 bases between. Here the CDR3 DNA reads TGTGCCAGCAGCGACCAGGCAGATTCACCCCTCCACTTT. It encodes CASSDQADSPLHF.

The chain has TRBV7-3 and TRBJ1-2; TRBD1 might be the D (5 bases). The V gene's germline CDR1 is SGHTA and CDR2 FQGTGA. Trimming left V 5 bases short and J 1 base short, with 14 bases between. The CDR3 loop spans 15 amino acids. CDR3: CASSPSGTDNYGYTF. The CDR3 DNA reads TGTGCCAGCAGCCCGTCCGGGACCGATAACTATGGCTACACCTTC.

The chain uses TRBV6-5 and TRBJ1-5; D not resolved. The germline V gene has CDR1 MNHEY and CDR2 SVGAGI. The CDR3 has 14 amino acids. The V gene lost 2 bases and the J gene lost 6 bases, with 11 bases spanning the gap. CDR3 coding DNA: TGTGCCAGCAGTTACGTGGGGAAAGGTCAGCCCCAGCATTTT. It translates to CASSYVGKGQPQHF.

The V call is TRBV18, the J call TRBJ1-5; D remains unclear. The V gene lost 5 bases and the J gene lost 0 bases, with 11 bases spanning the gap. Germline V gives CDR1 KGHSH, CDR2 LQKENI. The CDR3 runs 15 residues. The CDR3 sequence is CASSAGRSSNQPQHF. As DNA, the CDR3 is TGTGCCAGCTCAGCCGGACGTAGTAGCAATCAGCCCCAGCATTTT.

The chain couples TRBV6-5 to TRBJ2-1; D unresolved. The V end lost 8 bases, the J end lost 8 bases, and 13 bases lay between the germline ends. Germline CDR1 MNHEY, CDR2 SVGAGI. This CDR3 is built from 12 residues. CDR3 amino acids: CASGRRRDEQFF. The CDR3 nucleotides are TGTGCCAGCGGACGGCGGCGCGATGAGCAGTTCTTC.

The chain uses TRBV29-1 and TRBJ1-2; D remains unclear. Germline CDR1 is SQVTM and CDR2 is ANQGSEA. CDR3 length: 13 amino acids. With 4 bases removed from V and 8 bases from J, the gap between germline ends came to 17 bases. The CDR3 region is CSVALGRIRGYTF. The DNA of the CDR3 is TGCAGCGTTGCCCTCGGACGGATAAGGGGCTACACCTTC. The full variable domain, its missing parts supplied by reference TRBV29-1 and TRBJ1-2, is SAVISQKPSRDICQRGTSLTIQCQVDSQVTMMFWYRQQPGQSLTLIATANQGSEATYESGFVIDKFPISRPNLTFSTLTVSNMSPEDSSIYLCSVALGRIRGYTFGSGTRLTVV.

The chain recombines TRBV5-8 with TRBJ1-2, with D possibly being TRBD1 (5 bases). The CDR3 consists of 16 residues. Germline CDR1 reads SGHTS; CDR2 reads YDEGEE. V was trimmed by 4 bases and J by 3 bases, leaving 19 bases between them. The CDR3 reads CASSLNGPGAYYGYTF. In DNA form, the CDR3 reads TGTGCCAGCAGCCTTAACGGACCCGGGGCTTACTATGGCTACACCTTC.

This clone was counted only a few times. The chain carries TRBV2 and TRBJ1-1, with no clear D. CDR3 length: 15 residues. The V end was cut by 6 bases, the J end by 1 base, with 15 bases between. Germline V gene data show CDR1 as SNHLY and CDR2 as FYNNEI. CDR3 loop: CASSQDRAANTEAFF. The CDR3 DNA sequence: TGTGCCAGCAGCCAGGACCGCGCGGCGAACACTGAAGCTTTCTTT.

V and J are TRBV20-1 and TRBJ1-4; the D is unclear. CDR1 is DFQATT and CDR2 is SNEGSKA in the germline V gene (reference sequence). The CDR3 totals 11 residues. The germline V and J ends were trimmed by 6 bases and 10 bases, with 12 bases remaining between them. The CDR3 spells CSAPLAGKLFF. CDR3 DNA: TGCAGTGCCCCCCTTGCGGGAAAACTGTTTTTT.

The rearrangement uses TRBV27 and TRBJ1-6, with 9 positions matching TRBD1. V trimming: 7 bases; J trimming: 7 bases; junction bases outside the gene matches: 8. Germline V gene sequence: CDR1 MNHEY, CDR2 SMNVEV (reference sequence). This CDR3 region has 15 residues. CDR3 DNA sequence: TGTGCCAGCACTCGGACAGGGGCGTTGAATTCACCCCTCCACTTT. This codes for CASTRTGALNSPLHF.

V is TRBV5-4 and J is TRBJ1-2; D gene unclear. The CDR3 length is 14 residues. Germline CDR1 and CDR2: SGHNT and YYREEE (reference sequence). V dropped 3 bases and J dropped 2 bases, with 11 bases sitting between them. CDR3 amino acids: CASSSVAVNYGYTF. DNA for the CDR3: TGTGCCAGCAGCTCTGTGGCCGTGAACTATGGCTACACCTTC. Looking up the rest from reference TRBV5-4 and TRBJ1-2 gives the full variable domain: ETGVTQSPTHLIKTRGQQVTLRCSSQSGHNTVSWYQQALGQGPQFIFQYYREEENGRGNFPPRFSGLQFPNYSSELNVNALELDDSALYLCASSSVAVNYGYTFGSGTRLTVV.

This clone was seen once. The CDR3 DNA follows: TGTGCCAGCAGCTCGGTGGGGGGGTATACCGGGGAGCTGTTTTTT. As protein: CASSSVGGYTGELFF. This chain joins TRBV11-3 and TRBJ2-2; TRBD2 matches at 7 bases. The trim removed 4 bases at V and 5 bases at J, leaving 7 bases unmatched. CDR1 and CDR2 (germline): SGHNT, YENEEA. This CDR3 contains 15 residues.

The rearrangement uses TRBV7-7 and TRBJ2-5; the match to TRBD1 covers 8 bases. V shed 0 bases and J 4 bases; nucleotides not matched to a gene: 7. The CDR3 length is 16 residues. From germline, CDR1 is SSHAT and CDR2 FNYEAQ (reference sequence). This CDR3 is CASSLAAGGEVETQYF. CDR3 DNA sequence: TGTGCCAGCAGCTTAGCCGCAGGGGGCGAGGTAGAGACCCAGTACTTC.

The chain combines TRBV18 with TRBJ1-4; TRBD1 matches 7 bases. After removal of 3 bases from V and 7 bases from J, the junction contained 8 bases not matched to a gene. The CDR3 runs to 15 residues. Germline CDR1 KGHSH, CDR2 LQKENI. CDR3 DNA: TGTGCCAGCTCACCTACAGGGGTACCCGGTGAAAAACTGTTTTTT. Translating gives CASSPTGVPGEKLFF. The whole variable domain, filled in from reference TRBV18 and TRBJ1-4, reads NAGVMQNPRHLVRRRGQEARLRCSPMKGHSHVYWYRQLPEEGLKFMVYLQKENIIDESGMPKERFSAEFPKEGPSILRIQQVVRGDSAAYFCASSPTGVPGEKLFFGSGTQLSVL.

The chain employs TRBV4-1 and TRBJ1-5, with 7 bases aligning to TRBD1. Germline lookup yields CDR1 MGHRA and CDR2 YSYEKL. This CDR3 has 15 amino acids. V trimming: 3 bases; J trimming: 2 bases; junction bases outside the gene matches: 4. The CDR3 sequence is CASSQEDRGNQPQHF. CDR3 DNA: TGCGCCAGCAGCCAGGAAGACAGGGGCAATCAGCCCCAGCATTTT.

The chain uses TRBV6-5 and TRBJ2-3, with TRBD2 identical over 7 bases. Trimming took 7 bases from V and 2 from J; bases not matched to a gene: 9. Germline V gene data show CDR1 as MNHEY and CDR2 as SVGAGI. This CDR3 is built from 15 residues. The CDR3 nucleotides read TGTGCCAGCACGACACTGGCGGGAGCCACAGATACGCAGTATTTT. Protein sequence: CASTTLAGATDTQYF.

The V gene is TRBV27, the J gene TRBJ1-5, with 8 bases matching TRBD1. The CDR3 covers 14 residues. Losses at the gene ends were 8 bases for V and 5 bases for J; bases not matched to a gene: 8. Germline loops: CDR1 MNHEY, CDR2 SMNVEV (reference sequence). CDR3 bases: TGTGCCAGCGGCACAGGGGGGGTGTATCAGCCCCAGCATTTT. Its translation is CASGTGGVYQPQHF.

This chain connects TRBV7-9 to TRBJ1-3; 8 nucleotides align to TRBD1. CDR3 length: 16 amino acids. V was clipped by 1 base and J by 0 bases; unmatched bases: 2. Per germline, CDR1 SEHNR and CDR2 FQNEAQ (reference sequence). The CDR3 sequence: CASSLGGTGSGNTIYF. The CDR3 DNA reads as TGTGCCAGCAGCTTAGGGGGGACAGGCTCTGGAAACACCATATATTTT. The full variable domain, with the rest looked up from reference TRBV7-9 and TRBJ1-3, is DTGVSQNPRHKITKRGQNVTFRCDPISEHNRLYWYRQTLGQGPEFLTYFQNEAQLEKSRLLSDRFSAERPKGSFSTLEIQRTEQGDSAMYLCASSLGGTGSGNTIYFGEGSWLTVV.

The chain combines TRBV9 with TRBJ2-5, with 13 nucleotides matching TRBD2. Per the germline V gene, CDR1 is SGDLS and CDR2 is YYNGEE. The length of the CDR3 is 17 residues. V lost 3 bases and J lost 5; bases outside the gene matches: 10. The CDR3: CASSGGLAGPPRETQYF. CDR3 coding DNA: TGTGCCAGCAGCGGGGGACTAGCGGGGCCGCCTAGGGAGACCCAGTACTTC.

This clone was counted a single time. The gene calls are TRBV10-1 and TRBJ1-4; D gene ambiguous. V was trimmed by 4 bases and J by 4 bases, leaving 13 bases between them. The CDR3 covers 15 residues. Germline assignment: CDR1 WNHNN and CDR2 SYGVQD (reference sequence). CDR3 DNA: TGCGCCAGCAGTGTTAGACCAGACCGTAATGAAAAACTGTTTTTT. It translates to CASSVRPDRNEKLFF.

This clone occurred a few times. The chain joins TRBV19 to TRBJ1-5; D call uncertain. Germline CDR1 and CDR2: LNHDA and SQIVND (reference sequence). V shed 0 bases and J shed 11 bases, with 11 bases lying between them. The CDR3 runs 13 residues. The CDR3 loop is CASSIDGWSTQHF. CDR3 bases: TGTGCCAGTAGTATAGATGGATGGTCGACCCAGCATTTT.

This clone occurred once. The CDR3 DNA reads as TGCAGCGCGGACAGGGAGGCCACTGAAGCTTTCTTT. Its translation: CSADREATEAFF. The chain employs TRBV29-1 and TRBJ1-1; 8 positions match TRBD1. J lost 4 bases, V lost 7 bases, and 5 bases had no gene match. Germline CDR1 is SQVTM and CDR2 is ANQGSEA. The CDR3 has 12 residues. The whole variable domain, remainder taken from reference TRBV29-1 and TRBJ1-1, is SAVISQKPSRDICQRGTSLTIQCQVDSQVTMMFWYRQQPGQSLTLIATANQGSEATYESGFVIDKFPISRPNLTFSTLTVSNMSPEDSSIYLCSADREATEAFFGQGTRLTVV.

The chain has TRBV19 and TRBJ1-5, with no clear D. Germline assignment: CDR1 LNHDA and CDR2 SQIVND (reference sequence). The CDR3 runs 13 residues. V was cut by 3 bases and J by 6 bases, with 9 bases left in between. CDR3 amino acids: CASSMRMGQPQHF. In DNA form, the CDR3 reads TGTGCCAGTAGTATGAGAATGGGTCAGCCCCAGCATTTT.

This clone turned up a few times. The V call is TRBV11-3, the J call TRBJ1-3; D is ambiguous. Trimming removed 4 bases from V and 4 bases from J, with 11 bases in between. The CDR3 covers 14 residues. Germline values: CDR1 SGHNT, CDR2 YENEEA. The CDR3 spells CASSSSGSGNTIYF. CDR3 coding DNA: TGTGCCAGCAGCTCAAGTGGATCGGGAAACACCATATATTTT.

The chain has TRBV30 and TRBJ1-6, with 7 positions matching TRBD1. Losses at the gene ends were 2 bases for V and 0 bases for J; bases not matched to a gene: 7. The length of the CDR3 is 17 residues. Germline CDR1 is GTSNPN and CDR2 is SVGIG (reference sequence). DNA for the CDR3: TGTGCCTGGAGTCCGGGACAGCCCAGCTCCTATAATTCACCCCTCCACTTT. Residues: CAWSPGQPSSYNSPLHF.

The J gene is TRBJ1-1, the V gene TRBV6-5; 9 bases match TRBD1. This CDR3 spans 14 amino acids. Germline loops: CDR1 MNHEY, CDR2 SVGAGI. V lost 5 bases, J lost 3 bases, and 4 bases stayed unmatched. CDR3 in amino acids: CASSNRQGDTEAFF. Written as DNA, the CDR3 is TGTGCCAGCAGTAATAGACAGGGGGACACTGAAGCTTTCTTT.

The chain employs TRBV21-1 and TRBJ1-2. TRBV21-1 is assigned pseudogene status. The CDR3 runs 14 residues. In nucleotides, the CDR3 is TGTGCCAGCAGCGCCCGGACGGATTGCTATGGCTACACCTTC. Translating it yields CASSARTDCYGYTF.

In regard to this clone: This CDR3 is also generated by other DNA sequences in the sample. J is TRBJ2-7 and V is TRBV7-2, with D hard to call. Germline V gene lookup returns CDR1 SGHTA and CDR2 FQGNSA. V was pared by 5 bases and J by 4 bases, with 6 bases between. The CDR3 covers 11 residues. CDR3 coding DNA: TGTGCCAGCAGCCTGATATACGAGCAGTACTTC. This encodes CASSLIYEQYF.